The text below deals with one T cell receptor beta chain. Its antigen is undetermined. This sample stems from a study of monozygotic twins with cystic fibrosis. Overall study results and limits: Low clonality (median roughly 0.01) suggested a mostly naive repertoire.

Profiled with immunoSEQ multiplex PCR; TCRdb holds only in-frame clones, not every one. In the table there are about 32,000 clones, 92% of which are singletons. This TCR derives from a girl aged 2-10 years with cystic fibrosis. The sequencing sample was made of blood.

Here the CDR3 reads CAWSRLRTGPYEQYF. The CDR3 DNA is TGTGCCTGGAGTCGCTTAAGGACAGGGCCTTACGAGCAGTACTTC. The chain links TRBV30 to TRBJ2-7, with TRBD1 identical over 8 bases. Germline CDR1 GTSNPN, CDR2 SVGIG (reference sequence). After removal of 2 bases from V and 4 bases from J, the junction contained 10 bases not matched to a gene. The CDR3 runs 15 residues.